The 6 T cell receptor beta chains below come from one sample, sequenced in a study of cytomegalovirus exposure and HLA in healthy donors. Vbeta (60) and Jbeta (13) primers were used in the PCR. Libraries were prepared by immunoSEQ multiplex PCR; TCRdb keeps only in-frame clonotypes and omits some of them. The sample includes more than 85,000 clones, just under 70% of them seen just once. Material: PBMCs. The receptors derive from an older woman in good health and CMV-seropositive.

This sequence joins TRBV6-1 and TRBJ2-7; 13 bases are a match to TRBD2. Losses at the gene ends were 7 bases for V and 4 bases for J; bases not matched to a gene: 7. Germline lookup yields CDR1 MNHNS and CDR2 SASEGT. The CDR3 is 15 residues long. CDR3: CASTGLAGEPYEQYF. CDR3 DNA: TGTGCCAGCACCGGACTAGCGGGGGAACCGTACGAGCAGTACTTC.

CDR3 in DNA: TGTGCCAGCAGCTTCCCCGGGACAGTGAACACCGGGGAGCTGTTTTTT. This translates into CASSFPGTVNTGELFF. The rearrangement links TRBV7-9 to TRBJ2-2, with 7 bases lining up with TRBD1. V shed 3 bases, J shed 1 base, and the junction held 5 bases outside the gene matches. Germline V gene data show CDR1 as SEHNR and CDR2 as FQNEAQ (reference sequence). This CDR3 spans 16 amino acids.

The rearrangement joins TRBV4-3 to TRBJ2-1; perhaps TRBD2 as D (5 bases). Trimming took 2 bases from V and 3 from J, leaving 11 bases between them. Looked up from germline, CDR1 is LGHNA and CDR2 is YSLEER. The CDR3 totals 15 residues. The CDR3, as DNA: TGCGCCAGCAGCCAAACGGTCGGGGACTACAATGAGCAGTTCTTC. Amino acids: CASSQTVGDYNEQFF.

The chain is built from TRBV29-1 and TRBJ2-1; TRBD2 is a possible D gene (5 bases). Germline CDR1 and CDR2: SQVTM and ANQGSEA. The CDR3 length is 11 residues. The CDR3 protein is CIVAGWNEQFF. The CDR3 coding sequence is TGCATCGTCGCGGGCTGGAATGAGCAGTTCTTC.

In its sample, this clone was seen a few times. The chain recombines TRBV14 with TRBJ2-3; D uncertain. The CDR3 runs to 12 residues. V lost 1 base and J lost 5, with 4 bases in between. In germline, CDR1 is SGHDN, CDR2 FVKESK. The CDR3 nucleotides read TGTGCCAGCAGCCAAGGAGGAGATACGCAGTATTTT. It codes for CASSQGGDTQYF. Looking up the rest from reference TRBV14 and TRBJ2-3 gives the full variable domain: EAGVTQFPSHSVIEKGQTVTLRCDPISGHDNLYWYRRVMGKEIKFLLHFVKESKQDESGMPNNRFLAERTGGTYSTLKVQPAELEDSGVYFCASSQGGDTQYFGPGTRLTVL.

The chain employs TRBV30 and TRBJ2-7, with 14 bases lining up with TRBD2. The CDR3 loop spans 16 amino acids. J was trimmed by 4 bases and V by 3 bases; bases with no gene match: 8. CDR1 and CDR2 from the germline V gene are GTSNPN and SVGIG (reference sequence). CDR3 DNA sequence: TGTGCCTGGAGCCCCCGACTAGCGGGGGGGAATTACGAGCAGTACTTC. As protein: CAWSPRLAGGNYEQYF. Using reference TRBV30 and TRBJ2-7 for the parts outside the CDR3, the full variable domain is SQTIHQWPATLVQPVGSPLSLECTVEGTSNPNLYWYRQAAGRGLQLLFYSVGIGQISSEVPQNLSASRPQDRQFILSSKKLLLSDSGFYLCAWSPRLAGGNYEQYFGPGTRLTVT.